Below are 23 T cell receptor beta chains sequenced from a single sample in a study of CD8 T cells in ankylosing spondylitis. Study-wide findings and caveats: Ankylosing spondylitis blood appeared to be characterized by a TCR beta motif of 7 to 9 highly homologous variants.

These TCRs' antigens remain unknown. TCRdb reprocessed the 5' RACE reads with MiXCR, giving one entry per CDR3 protein. Found here are more than 650,000 distinct CDR3 sequences, around 11% of them singletons; the top ten hold approximately 0.46%. The specimen sequenced was blood, either unsorted or a sorted T cell fraction (not recorded which). All receptors derive from a male donor with ankylosing spondylitis.

This chain links TRBV11-1 with TRBJ2-1; maybe TRBD1 (6 bases). Germline assignment: CDR1 SGHAT and CDR2 FQDESV (reference sequence). Deletions cut 4 bases from V and 7 bases from J, with 14 bases between. The CDR3 is made up of 14 amino acids. CDR3 bases: TGTGCCAGCAGCTCCCTTGACAGGAAGAATGAGCAGTTCTTC. The encoded protein is CASSSLDRKNEQFF. The whole variable domain, remainder taken from reference TRBV11-1 and TRBJ2-1, is EAEVAQSPRYKITEKSQAVAFWCDPISGHATLYWYRQILGQGPELLVQFQDESVVDDSQLPKDRFSAERLKGVDSTLKIQPAELGDSAMYLCASSSLDRKNEQFFGPGTRLTVL.

This clonotype was seen a few times. Germline and junction disagree at one end, which may indicate a read error. The rearrangement joins TRBV6-1 to TRBJ2-3; 13 bases match TRBD2. Germline assignment: CDR1 MNHNS and CDR2 SASEGT. The CDR3 length is 16 residues. The CDR3 DNA follows: TGTGCCAGCAGGATCCTACTAGCGGGGGGGCCAGATTCGCAGTATTTT. As protein: CASRILLAGGPDSQYF.

The genes are TRBV20-1 and TRBJ2-3, with D hard to call. V was shortened by 6 bases and J by 0 bases, with 10 bases between the two germline ends. There are 13 residues in the CDR3. The germline gives CDR1 DFQATT, CDR2 SNEGSKA (reference sequence). The DNA of the CDR3 is TGCAGTGCCACAGAAACGAGCACAGATACGCAGTATTTT. Translating gives CSATETSTDTQYF.

The table lists this clonotype with many counts. This chain links TRBV7-3 with TRBJ2-4; the match to TRBD1 covers 8 bases. The V gene end was trimmed by 4 bases and the J gene end by 6 bases; junction bases not matched to a gene: 11. The CDR3 extends over 16 amino acids. Germline V gene data show CDR1 as SGHTA and CDR2 as FQGTGA. The CDR3 spells CASSSGPTGQGNIQYF. CDR3 coding DNA: TGTGCCAGCAGCTCAGGCCCGACAGGACAGGGAAACATTCAGTACTTC.

This clonotype was seen just once. The chain uses TRBV6-2 or TRBV6-3 and TRBJ2-1; D unresolved. V lost 0 bases to trimming and J lost 9 bases, with 12 bases between them. Germline V CDR1 and CDR2: MNHEY, SVGEGT. This CDR3 comprises 14 residues. The CDR3, as DNA: TGTGCCAGCAGTTACTCGAGCGAGAATTTTGAGCAGTTCTTC. Translation: CASSYSSENFEQFF.

The CDR3 here is CASSFRWGAGTEAFF. The CDR3 region has the DNA TGTGCCAGCAGCTTTAGGTGGGGGGCCGGTACTGAAGCTTTCTTT. The chain recombines TRBV7-2 with TRBJ1-1; D possibly corresponds to TRBD1 (6 bases). Germline assignment: CDR1 SGHTA and CDR2 FQGNSA. The CDR3 consists of 15 residues. V was shortened by 3 bases and J by 5 bases, with 16 bases between the two germline ends.

In this sample, this clonotype turned up many times. V gene TRBV29-1 combines with J gene TRBJ2-7; 7 positions match TRBD1. J lost 3 bases, V lost 7 bases, and 3 bases had no gene match. CDR3 length equals 11 residues. The germline V gene encodes CDR1 SQVTM and CDR2 ANQGSEA. In DNA, the CDR3 is TGCAGCGCGGGGACAGACTACGAGCAGTACTTC. Encoded protein: CSAGTDYEQYF.

The chain joins TRBV5-1 to TRBJ2-5; D possibly uses TRBD1 or TRBD2 (5 bases each). V was cut by 0 bases and J by 4 bases, with 19 bases left in between. CDR1 SGHRS and CDR2 YFSETQ come from the germline V gene. The CDR3 extends over 17 amino acids. This CDR3 reads CASSLEWVGAGGETQYF. In nucleotides, the CDR3 is TGCGCCAGCAGCTTGGAGTGGGTTGGGGCCGGAGGAGAGACCCAGTACTTC.

This clonotype was picked up many times. J is TRBJ2-3 and V is TRBV20-1; no definite D call. Germline V gene sequence: CDR1 DFQATT, CDR2 SNEGSKA (reference sequence). V lost 6 bases to trimming and J lost 1 base, with 20 bases between them. CDR3 size: 16 residues. CDR3 region: CSAEDQSWGRTDTQYF. The CDR3 coding sequence is TGCAGTGCAGAGGACCAAAGCTGGGGTCGCACAGATACGCAGTATTTT.

A few counts support this clonotype. This chain links TRBV10-3 with TRBJ1-4, with 7 bases fitting TRBD1. The junction had 5 bases not matched to a gene; V was cut back by 8 bases and J by 5 bases. Germline CDR1 reads ENHRY; CDR2 reads SYGVKD. This CDR3 spans 13 amino acids. CDR3 DNA sequence: TGTGCCATCTCAACAGGGGCAAATGAAAAACTGTTTTTT. Protein product: CAISTGANEKLFF.

In its sample, this clonotype was seen a few times. The gene calls are TRBV6-1 and TRBJ2-7; D ambiguous. V lost 6 bases and J lost 0, with 15 bases in between. The CDR3 runs to 15 residues. The germline V gene encodes CDR1 MNHNS and CDR2 SASEGT. CDR3 amino acids: CASSSRTWGSYEQYF. Written as DNA, the CDR3 is TGTGCCAGCAGCAGCCGGACCTGGGGCTCCTACGAGCAGTACTTC.

This clonotype was picked up many times. V usage is TRBV29-1 and J usage is TRBJ2-7, with a weak D call TRBD2 (5 bases). V shed 3 bases and J shed 12 bases, with 12 bases lying between them. The CDR3 runs to 10 residues. From germline, CDR1 is SQVTM and CDR2 ANQGSEA. CDR3 loop: CSVEDSVRYF. DNA for the CDR3: TGCAGCGTTGAGGATAGCGTACGGTACTTC.

There are many counts of this clonotype. V usage is TRBV29-1 and J usage is TRBJ1-1; TRBD1 matches at 7 bases. Germline V gene data show CDR1 as SQVTM and CDR2 as ANQGSEA. V lost 4 bases, J lost 2 bases, and 4 bases stayed unmatched. This CDR3 region has 13 residues. The CDR3 region has the DNA TGCAGCGTTGCCCGACAGGGTAACACTGAAGCTTTCTTT. It is translated as CSVARQGNTEAFF.

Ten or more counts support this clonotype. The gene calls are TRBV20-1 and TRBJ1-6; D gene unclear. Deletions cut 2 bases from V and 10 bases from J, with 12 bases between. The germline V gene encodes CDR1 DFQATT and CDR2 SNEGSKA (reference sequence). The CDR3 sequence is 13 residues long. The CDR3 DNA follows: TGCAGTGCTAGAACGGATCCCGACTCACCCCTCCACTTT. Residues: CSARTDPDSPLHF.

This clonotype came up a few times. V usage is TRBV5-4 and J usage is TRBJ1-1; D remains unclear. Germline assignment: CDR1 SGHNT and CDR2 YYREEE (reference sequence). V lost 5 bases and J 4 bases, leaving 9 bases between the germline ends. The CDR3 sequence is 12 residues long. CDR3 amino acids: CASRRDSTEAFF. Written as DNA, the CDR3 is TGTGCCAGCAGACGGGATAGCACTGAAGCTTTCTTT. Supplemented by reference TRBV5-4 and TRBJ1-1, the full variable domain reads ETGVTQSPTHLIKTRGQQVTLRCSSQSGHNTVSWYQQALGQGPQFIFQYYREEENGRGNFPPRFSGLQFPNYSSELNVNALELDDSALYLCASRRDSTEAFFGQGTRLTVV.

This clonotype occurred a few times. The rearrangement joins TRBV20-1 to TRBJ2-7, with D perhaps TRBD2 (6 bases). V dropped 6 bases and J dropped 4 bases, with 13 bases sitting between them. Germline V gene data show CDR1 as DFQATT and CDR2 as SNEGSKA (reference sequence). The CDR3 spans 12 residues. CDR3 nucleotides: TGCAGTGCGGAACGGGAGAAGTACGAGCAGTACTTC. This codes for CSAEREKYEQYF.

This clonotype was picked up a small number of times. This chain links TRBV20-1 with TRBJ2-1; TRBD1 is a possible D gene (6 bases). V was clipped by 5 bases and J by 7 bases, with 12 bases between them. The CDR3 extends over 12 amino acids. Germline loops: CDR1 DFQATT, CDR2 SNEGSKA (reference sequence). The CDR3 nucleotides read TGCAGTGCTCTCCAACAGGGAAATGAGCAGTTCTTC. Its translation: CSALQQGNEQFF.

V is TRBV7-8 and J is TRBJ1-3; D might be TRBD1 (5 bases). Trimming pared 1 base from V and 9 bases from J, leaving 7 bases between. This CDR3 comprises 12 residues. Germline lookup yields CDR1 SGHVS and CDR2 FQNEAQ. The CDR3 DNA sequence: TGTGCCAGCAGCTTAGTTGGGGCCACCATATATTTT. This sequence encodes CASSLVGATIYF.

Of note for this clonotype: A much larger clone lies a single base off, so this may be a read error. Here the CDR3 DNA reads TGCGCCAGCAGCTTGGCGGGGGACAGAAGAACCTACGAGCAGTACTTC. This translates into CASSLAGDRRTYEQYF. This sequence joins TRBV5-1 and TRBJ2-7, with D possibly being TRBD1 (7 bases). Trimming removed 0 bases from V and 2 bases from J, with 15 bases in between. This CDR3 is built from 16 residues. Per the germline V gene, CDR1 is SGHRS and CDR2 is YFSETQ.

The V call is TRBV10-3, the J call TRBJ2-3; 11 bases fit TRBD2. V shed 6 bases and J 6 bases; nucleotides not matched to a gene: 8. Germline lookup yields CDR1 ENHRY and CDR2 SYGVKD. The CDR3 totals 15 residues. CDR3 coding DNA: TGTGCCATCAGAGAGAGACTAGCGGGAACGGATACGCAGTATTTT. Translated: CAIRERLAGTDTQYF.

The table lists this clonotype with many counts. The genes are TRBV6-2 or TRBV6-3 and TRBJ2-1; 11 bases match TRBD2. CDR1 is MNHEY, CDR2 SVGEGT, per germline. The CDR3 totals 15 residues. After removal of 6 bases from V and 12 bases from J, the junction contained 13 bases not matched to a gene. CDR3 loop: CASRIRPSGGRGQFF. The CDR3 DNA reads as TGTGCCAGCAGGATACGGCCTAGCGGGGGGCGTGGGCAGTTCTTC.

The V and J genes are TRBV20-1 and TRBJ2-1, with 7 bases fitting TRBD1. V lost 4 bases, J lost 4 bases, and 7 bases stayed unmatched. The CDR3 has 14 residues. CDR1 is DFQATT, CDR2 SNEGSKA, per germline (reference sequence). The CDR3 reads CSAMTGTPYNEQFF. CDR3 bases: TGCAGTGCTATGACAGGGACCCCTTACAATGAGCAGTTCTTC.

CDR3 loop: CASNAWGTRSDRYEQYF. The CDR3 DNA follows: TGCGCCAGCAATGCTTGGGGGACTCGAAGTGATAGGTACGAGCAGTACTTC. The rearrangement links TRBV5-1 to TRBJ2-7; weak D call: TRBD2 (6 bases). The V gene's germline CDR1 is SGHRS and CDR2 YFSETQ. The V end lost 6 bases, the J end lost 4 bases, and 26 bases lay between the germline ends. The CDR3 sequence is 17 residues long.